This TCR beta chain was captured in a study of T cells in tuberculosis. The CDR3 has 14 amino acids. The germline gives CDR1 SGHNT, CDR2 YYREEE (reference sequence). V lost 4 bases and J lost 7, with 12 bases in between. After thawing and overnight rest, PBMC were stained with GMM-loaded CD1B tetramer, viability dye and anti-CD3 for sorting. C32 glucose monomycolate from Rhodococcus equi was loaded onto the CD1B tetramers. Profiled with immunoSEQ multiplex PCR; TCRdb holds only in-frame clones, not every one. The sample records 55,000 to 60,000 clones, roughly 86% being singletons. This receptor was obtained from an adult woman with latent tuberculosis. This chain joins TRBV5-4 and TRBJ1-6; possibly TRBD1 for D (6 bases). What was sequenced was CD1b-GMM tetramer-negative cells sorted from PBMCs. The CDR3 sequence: CASSAWTENSPLHF. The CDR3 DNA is TGTGCCAGCAGCGCCTGGACAGAGAATTCACCCCTCCACTTT.